The next 28 T cell receptor beta chains were all read from a single sample in a study of shared clonotypes between healthy human individuals. The data were produced by immunoSEQ multiplex PCR, yet TCRdb's version contains in-frame clones alone and is incomplete. This table has more than 2,000,000 clones, about 92% appearing once. Source material: naive CD4+ T cells from PBMCs. Described subset: CD45RA+ positively selected. These receptors were obtained from a man between 18 and 29 years old in good health. Some clones in this sample may be carry-over from other donors' samples.

The chain recombines TRBV18 with TRBJ2-7; D unresolved. The V end was cut by 2 bases, the J end by 0 bases, with 8 bases between. The germline V gene has CDR1 KGHSH and CDR2 LQKENI. The CDR3 contains 14 residues. The CDR3 is CASSPGMTSYEQYF. The CDR3 DNA reads TGTGCCAGCTCACCAGGGATGACCTCCTACGAGCAGTACTTC.

The V gene is TRBV5-1, the J gene TRBJ2-1, with TRBD2 matching over 10 bases. CDR3 length: 16 amino acids. In germline, CDR1 is SGHRS, CDR2 YFSETQ. V lost 0 bases and J lost 6; bases outside the gene matches: 6. The CDR3: CASSLASWTSGNEQFF. The CDR3 DNA follows: TGCGCCAGCAGCTTGGCTAGCTGGACTAGCGGCAATGAGCAGTTCTTC.

This clone occurred once. The chain employs TRBV28 and TRBJ1-4; TRBD1 matches at 9 bases. The germline gives CDR1 MDHEN, CDR2 SYDVKM. After removal of 6 bases from V and 6 bases from J, the junction contained 8 bases not matched to a gene. The CDR3 totals 15 residues. The CDR3 region is CASSPGTGKYEKLFF. CDR3 bases: TGTGCCAGCAGCCCCGGGACAGGGAAATATGAAAAACTGTTTTTT.

The CDR3: CASSKIVRGRFQETQYF. The CDR3 DNA is TGTGCCAGCAGCAAAATAGTCAGGGGTCGATTCCAAGAGACCCAGTACTTC. The chain employs TRBV21-1 and TRBJ2-5; the table names TRBD1, a call not compared with the DNA. TRBV21-1 is marked as a pseudogene. The CDR3 length is 17 residues.

This sequence joins TRBV5-1 and TRBJ2-2; 9 nucleotides align to TRBD1. The CDR3 has 17 residues. J gave up 4 bases and V 0 bases, and 7 bases lay outside the gene matches. The V gene's germline CDR1 is SGHRS and CDR2 YFSETQ. The CDR3 coding sequence is TGCGCCAGCAGCTTGGCCGGGACAGGGCGGGGCACCGGGGAGCTGTTTTTT. Its protein is CASSLAGTGRGTGELFF.

This clone was observed a handful of times. The V call is TRBV29-1, the J call TRBJ1-1; D is perhaps TRBD1 (5 bases). The ends were cut back, 6 bases at V and 4 bases at J, with 15 bases in the middle. Germline CDR1 is SQVTM and CDR2 is ANQGSEA. CDR3 size: 13 residues. The CDR3 nucleotides read TGCAGCGTGACAGAGCCCAAGGGCACTGAAGCTTTCTTT. Its protein product is CSVTEPKGTEAFF.

The chain has TRBV9 and TRBJ1-2; D gene uncertain. The CDR3 has 12 residues. The germline gives CDR1 SGDLS, CDR2 YYNGEE. V was shortened by 4 bases and J by 4 bases, with 8 bases between the two germline ends. This CDR3 reads CASSPPPYGYTF. The CDR3 DNA sequence: TGTGCCAGCAGCCCTCCCCCCTATGGCTACACCTTC.

The CDR3 DNA reads TGTGCCAGCAGCCCCCCGCTGAGGGCGGGACACAATGAGCAGTTCTTC. Translated, it gives CASSPPLRAGHNEQFF. J is TRBJ2-1 and V is TRBV7-8; a weak D match, TRBD2 (6 bases). The ends were cut back, 5 bases at V and 5 bases at J, with 19 bases in the middle. This CDR3 spans 16 amino acids. Germline V gene lookup returns CDR1 SGHVS and CDR2 FQNEAQ.

The chain has TRBV18 and TRBJ1-5; 8 bases match TRBD1. Germline V gene lookup returns CDR1 KGHSH and CDR2 LQKENI. CDR3 length: 14 amino acids. J gave up 6 bases and V 6 bases, and 7 bases lay outside the gene matches. The CDR3 spells CASSYGTGVQPQHF. CDR3 nucleotide sequence: TGTGCCAGCTCCTATGGGACAGGAGTTCAGCCCCAGCATTTT.

V gene TRBV7-2 combines with J gene TRBJ1-5; D might be TRBD1 (5 bases). The CDR3 extends over 15 amino acids. Germline CDR1 and CDR2: SGHTA and FQGNSA. V shed 2 bases and J shed 4 bases, with 12 bases lying between them. CDR3 bases: TGTGCCAGCAGCTTAATGAGGAGGGGAAATCAGCCCCAGCATTTT. Translation gives CASSLMRRGNQPQHF. The full variable domain, rest sourced from reference TRBV7-2 and TRBJ1-5, is GAGVSQSPSNKVTEKGKDVELRCDPISGHTALYWYRQSLGQGLEFLIYFQGNSAPDKSGLPSDRFSAERTGGSVSTLTIQRTQQEDSAVYLCASSLMRRGNQPQHFGDGTRLSIL.

The chain employs TRBV9 and TRBJ2-1, with D possibly being TRBD1 (6 bases). Germline CDR1 reads SGDLS; CDR2 reads YYNGEE. The CDR3 has 13 residues. Trimming stripped 2 bases from V and 8 bases from J, with 11 bases between. DNA for the CDR3: TGTGCCAGCAGCGTGGGACATTACGATGAGCAGTTCTTC. Translated, it gives CASSVGHYDEQFF.

The CDR3 region has the DNA TGTGCCAGCAGTACCGGGACAGTGAGCAATCAGCCCCAGCATTTT. Its protein is CASSTGTVSNQPQHF. The gene calls are TRBV28 and TRBJ1-5; 7 bases are a match to TRBD1. The ends lost 5 bases at V and 1 base at J; junction bases unmatched: 5. There are 15 residues in the CDR3. Germline V gene sequence: CDR1 MDHEN, CDR2 SYDVKM.

The V call is TRBV27, the J call TRBJ2-3; 11 positions match TRBD2. The J segment lost 4 bases and the V segment lost 7 bases, leaving 16 bases of the junction unmatched. From germline, CDR1 is MNHEY and CDR2 SMNVEV (reference sequence). The CDR3 extends over 18 amino acids. The DNA for the CDR3 is TGTGCCAGCACCAGCAGGCCACTAGCGGGAGTTGGGGCAGATACGCAGTATTTT. It encodes CASTSRPLAGVGADTQYF.

As to this clone: Different DNA sequences within this sample yield the same CDR3. The chain employs TRBV28 and TRBJ1-2, with unresolved D. CDR1 and CDR2 from the germline V gene are MDHEN and SYDVKM. The CDR3 is 11 amino acids. The V gene lost 3 bases and the J gene lost 8 bases, with 7 bases spanning the gap. The CDR3 nucleotides are TGTGCCAGCAGTTTTCCCCAGGGCTACACCTTC. This codes for CASSFPQGYTF.

The chain employs TRBV30 and TRBJ1-4; D gene unclear. Germline V lookup: CDR1 GTSNPN, CDR2 SVGIG (reference sequence). Trimming took 4 bases from V and 3 from J, leaving 12 bases between them. The length of the CDR3 is 14 residues. The CDR3 DNA is TGTGCCTGGAACCCCTTTACGGCTAATGAAAAACTGTTTTTT. Translating it yields CAWNPFTANEKLFF.

This chain links TRBV4-3 with TRBJ2-5; 7 nucleotides match TRBD1. Trimming took 0 bases from V and 5 from J; bases not matched to a gene: 6. CDR3 size: 15 residues. Germline values: CDR1 LGHNA, CDR2 YSLEER. CDR3 in DNA: TGCGCCAGCAGCCAAGATCAGGGGGTGGGGGAGACCCAGTACTTC. It codes for CASSQDQGVGETQYF.

This clone was counted a single time. The gene calls are TRBV30 and TRBJ1-1, with 7 positions matching TRBD1. The CDR3 has 15 residues. CDR1 is GTSNPN, CDR2 SVGIG, per germline (reference sequence). Losses at the gene ends were 0 bases for V and 5 bases for J; bases not matched to a gene: 9. The CDR3 sequence is CAWSVKGAAWTEAFF. The CDR3 nucleotides read TGTGCCTGGAGTGTAAAGGGGGCCGCGTGGACTGAAGCTTTCTTT.

The rearrangement joins TRBV6-5 to TRBJ2-1; 8 positions agree with TRBD2. V was clipped by 4 bases and J by 4 bases; unmatched bases: 6. Germline CDR1 MNHEY, CDR2 SVGAGI. This CDR3 region has 15 residues. CDR3 bases: TGTGCCAGCAGTTCACTAGCGGTATTTTACAATGAGCAGTTCTTC. Its protein is CASSSLAVFYNEQFF.

The chain joins TRBV25-1 to TRBJ1-1; TRBD1 might be the D (6 bases). V dropped 3 bases and J dropped 0 bases, with 8 bases sitting between them. The CDR3 covers 14 residues. Germline loops: CDR1 MGHDK, CDR2 SYGVNS. Written as DNA, the CDR3 is TGTGCCAGCAGTGATGGACAGTTGAACACTGAAGCTTTCTTT. Translating it yields CASSDGQLNTEAFF. Supplemented by reference TRBV25-1 and TRBJ1-1, the full variable domain reads EADIYQTPRYLVIGTGKKITLECSQTMGHDKMYWYQQDPGMELHLIHYSYGVNSTEKGDLSSESTVSRIRTEHFPLTLESARPSHTSQYLCASSDGQLNTEAFFGQGTRLTVV.

The chain employs TRBV18 and TRBJ1-1; D not resolved. CDR1 KGHSH and CDR2 LQKENI come from the germline V gene. The V and J ends lost 6 bases and 7 bases respectively, with 12 bases between them. The CDR3 has 12 residues. The CDR3 bases are TGTGCCAGCTCGCAGGCGGGCAGTGAAGCTTTCTTT. Translation gives CASSQAGSEAFF.

The genes are TRBV5-1 and TRBJ2-5, with a tentative D call TRBD2 (6 bases). This CDR3 is built from 15 residues. Trimming took off 4 bases at V and 1 base at J, with 14 bases between the two ends. Per germline, CDR1 SGHRS and CDR2 YFSETQ. CDR3 sequence: CASSGGGSFQETQYF. DNA for the CDR3: TGCGCCAGCAGCGGAGGAGGGAGTTTCCAAGAGACCCAGTACTTC.

Notes on this clone: Other DNA sequences in this sample translate to the same CDR3. CDR3 sequence: CASSSQNTGELFF. The CDR3 nucleotides are TGTGCCAGCAGTTCCCAGAACACCGGGGAGCTGTTTTTT. This chain connects TRBV27 to TRBJ2-2; D not resolved. This CDR3 has 13 amino acids. V shed 4 bases and J shed 1 base, with 4 bases lying between them. Per germline, CDR1 MNHEY and CDR2 SMNVEV (reference sequence).

The rearrangement links TRBV28 to TRBJ2-4; TRBD2 matches at 11 bases. The germline V gene encodes CDR1 MDHEN and CDR2 SYDVKM. Unmatched junction bases numbered 11, after V lost 4 bases and J lost 0 bases. CDR3 length: 19 amino acids. DNA for the CDR3: TGTGCCAGCAGTTCCACCCCCGGGACTAGCGGCATAGCCAAAAACATTCAGTACTTC. Its translation is CASSSTPGTSGIAKNIQYF.

The gene calls are TRBV6-5 and TRBJ2-3; D unclear. The germline V gene has CDR1 MNHEY and CDR2 SVGAGI. CDR3 length: 14 residues. V lost 0 bases to trimming and J lost 2 bases, with 6 bases between them. The CDR3 DNA reads TGTGCCAGCAGTTACTCAGAAGACACAGATACGCAGTATTTT. It codes for CASSYSEDTDTQYF.

The rearrangement joins TRBV28 to TRBJ1-2; 9 bases map to TRBD1. The CDR3 is made up of 16 amino acids. J gave up 2 bases and V 7 bases, and 11 bases lay outside the gene matches. CDR1 and CDR2 from the germline V gene are MDHEN and SYDVKM. This CDR3 is CASTDPSGTGNYGYTF. Here the CDR3 DNA reads TGTGCCAGCACTGATCCCTCCGGGACAGGGAACTATGGCTACACCTTC.

Notes on this clone: The identical CDR3 is also encoded by other nucleotide sequences in the sample. This rearrangement joins TRBV9 to TRBJ2-5; D gene unclear. Germline V gene sequence: CDR1 SGDLS, CDR2 YYNGEE. The CDR3 extends over 13 amino acids. The V and J ends lost 0 bases and 5 bases respectively, with 8 bases between them. DNA of the CDR3: TGTGCCAGCAGCGTAGCGGGTGGTGAGACCCAGTACTTC. Translated, it gives CASSVAGGETQYF.

Only one count was recorded for this clone. The gene calls are TRBV9 and TRBJ1-2, with unresolved D. CDR3 length: 14 residues. The germline V gene encodes CDR1 SGDLS and CDR2 YYNGEE. Deletions cut 0 bases from V and 8 bases from J, with 14 bases between. CDR3 nucleotides: TGTGCCAGCAGCGTAGGTGGGTTTGGGATCGGCTACACCTTC. It codes for CASSVGGFGIGYTF.

The V call is TRBV6-1, the J call TRBJ2-5; 9 nucleotides line up with TRBD2. There are 17 residues in the CDR3. Germline V lookup: CDR1 MNHNS, CDR2 SASEGT. J was trimmed by 5 bases and V by 2 bases; bases with no gene match: 12. CDR3 sequence reads: CASSERLAGGPLETQYF. In DNA, the CDR3 is TGTGCCAGCAGTGAACGCTTGGCGGGAGGGCCTTTGGAGACCCAGTACTTC.